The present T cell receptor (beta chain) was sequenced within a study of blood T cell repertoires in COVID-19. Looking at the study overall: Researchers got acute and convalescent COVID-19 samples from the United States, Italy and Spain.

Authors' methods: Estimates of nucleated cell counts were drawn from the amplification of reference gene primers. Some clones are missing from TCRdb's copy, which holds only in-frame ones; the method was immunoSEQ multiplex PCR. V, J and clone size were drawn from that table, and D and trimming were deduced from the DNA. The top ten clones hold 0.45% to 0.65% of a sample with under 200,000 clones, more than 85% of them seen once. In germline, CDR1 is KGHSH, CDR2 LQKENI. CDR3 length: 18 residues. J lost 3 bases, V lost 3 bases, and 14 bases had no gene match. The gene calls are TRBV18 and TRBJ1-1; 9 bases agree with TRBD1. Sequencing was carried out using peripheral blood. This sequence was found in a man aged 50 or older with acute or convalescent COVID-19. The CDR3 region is CASSPLLWDRDEDTEAFF. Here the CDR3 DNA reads TGTGCCAGCTCACCGCTGCTCTGGGACAGGGATGAAGACACTGAAGCTTTCTTT.